This T cell receptor beta chain was captured by sequencing in a study of T cell responses to AZD1222 COVID-19 vaccine. Notes on the study in general: Baseline antibody screening turned up just a handful of seropositive AZD1222 recipients. There were mostly white British donors and more females than males, and clonal diversity was possibly underestimated. Repertoire sampling occurred only after the peak T cell response. Dominant at 160-218 and 743-854, vaccine-associated CD4 TCRs also spanned spike.

TCRdb keeps only in-frame clones here, not all; method: immunoSEQ multiplex PCR. Of some 80,000 clones listed, about nine tenths are singletons. The V segment lost 2 bases and the J segment 4 bases; nucleotides outside the gene matches: 3. The CDR3 spans 14 residues. Germline CDR1 and CDR2: SGDLS and YYNGEE. Comments on this clone: The antigen is undetermined.

The V call is TRBV9, the J call TRBJ1-2, with TRBD1 identical over 9 bases. This TCR derives from an adult who received the MenACWY meningococcal vaccine as a control. This sample comprised peripheral blood, obtained 28 days after the second dose of the MenACWY control vaccine. The CDR3 here is CASSVKDRGYGYTF. For the CDR3, the DNA is TGTGCCAGCAGCGTTAAGGACAGGGGCTATGGCTACACCTTC.